Below, 8 T cell receptor beta chains from the same sample are listed, as sequenced in a study of blood T cell repertoires in COVID-19. Clones were read by immunoSEQ multiplex PCR, and TCRdb kept only the in-frame ones, dropping some. The sample has fewer than 40,000 clones; 89% are singletons. Material for sequencing was peripheral blood. Receptor source: a human donor in a cohort sampled during active COVID-19.

The gene calls are TRBV18 and TRBJ1-1; TRBD1 matches at 7 bases. The CDR3 is 14 residues long. The germline V gene encodes CDR1 KGHSH and CDR2 LQKENI. Germline trimming cut 4 bases from V and 4 bases from J; bases unmatched to any gene: 6. The CDR3: CASSREQGSTEAFF. The DNA for the CDR3 is TGTGCCAGCTCACGGGAACAGGGGAGCACTGAAGCTTTCTTT.

The V call is TRBV2, the J call TRBJ1-4; D ambiguous. Germline values: CDR1 SNHLY, CDR2 FYNNEI. The CDR3 is made up of 12 amino acids. Trimming cost V 5 bases and J 1 base, with 2 bases left between them. CDR3 sequence (DNA): TGTGCCAGCAGTCAAACTAATGAAAAACTGTTTTTT. As protein: CASSQTNEKLFF.

This chain connects TRBV30 to TRBJ1-1; no clear D gene. From germline, CDR1 is GTSNPN and CDR2 SVGIG (reference sequence). The CDR3 length is 13 residues. V lost 3 bases to trimming and J lost 0 bases, with 8 bases between them. The CDR3 reads CAWSGLLNTEAFF. CDR3 bases: TGTGCCTGGAGCGGACTTCTGAACACTGAAGCTTTCTTT.

The V gene is TRBV10-2, the J gene TRBJ1-1; D is perhaps TRBD1 (6 bases). This CDR3 has 15 amino acids. V was clipped by 2 bases and J by 1 base, with 11 bases between them. Germline V gene sequence: CDR1 WSHSY, CDR2 SAAADI. The DNA for the CDR3 is TGCGCCAGCAGTGAGATAGGGGGATCGAACACTGAAGCTTTCTTT. Protein product: CASSEIGGSNTEAFF.

This rearrangement joins TRBV19 to TRBJ1-5; 8 bases are shared with TRBD1. CDR1 and CDR2 (germline): LNHDA, SQIVND (reference sequence). The CDR3 consists of 15 residues. V dropped 3 bases and J dropped 2; count of bases not matched to a gene: 3. DNA of the CDR3: TGTGCCAGTAGTATGGACAGGGCGGGCAATCAGCCCCAGCATTTT. Its protein product is CASSMDRAGNQPQHF. Full variable domain (missing parts from reference TRBV19 and TRBJ1-5): DGGITQSPKYLFRKEGQNVTLSCEQNLNHDAMYWYRQDPGQGLRLIYYSQIVNDFQKGDIAEGYSVSREKKESFPLTVTSAQKNPTAFYLCASSMDRAGNQPQHFGDGTRLSIL.

The V and J genes are TRBV30 and TRBJ2-3, with 7 nucleotides matching TRBD1. Germline V gene data show CDR1 as GTSNPN and CDR2 as SVGIG (reference sequence). V was clipped by 0 bases and J by 2 bases; unmatched bases: 2. The CDR3 is 14 residues long. The CDR3 reads CAWSVGQNTDTQYF. The CDR3 DNA sequence: TGTGCCTGGAGTGTGGGACAGAACACAGATACGCAGTATTTT.

This clone appeared once. The chain joins TRBV9 to TRBJ2-1, with D maybe TRBD2 (5 bases). Germline V CDR1 and CDR2: SGDLS, YYNGEE. The V end lost 0 bases, the J end lost 6 bases, and 16 bases lay between the germline ends. The CDR3 runs to 16 residues. The DNA for the CDR3 is TGTGCCAGCAGCGTAGATGCCGGGGTCCCCCCCAATGAGCAGTTCTTC. Amino acid sequence: CASSVDAGVPPNEQFF.

The chain couples TRBV18 to TRBJ1-1; D might be TRBD1 (5 bases). Germline V gene lookup returns CDR1 KGHSH and CDR2 LQKENI. Between the trimmed V and J ends, which lost 2 bases and 5 bases, there was a span of 12 bases. This CDR3 spans 14 amino acids. The CDR3 sequence: CASSPTLKGTEAFF. CDR3 nucleotides: TGTGCCAGCTCACCAACTTTGAAGGGGACTGAAGCTTTCTTT. Supplemented by reference TRBV18 and TRBJ1-1, the full variable domain reads NAGVMQNPRHLVRRRGQEARLRCSPMKGHSHVYWYRQLPEEGLKFMVYLQKENIIDESGMPKERFSAEFPKEGPSILRIQQVVRGDSAAYFCASSPTLKGTEAFFGQGTRLTVV.